This T cell receptor (beta chain) was profiled in a study of blood T cell repertoires in COVID-19. Study overall: Samples taken during acute and convalescent COVID-19 were collected in the United States, Italy and Spain. The analysed material was cDNA or gDNA that came from T cells, B-cell-depleted T cells, or PBMCs.

The CDR3 spans 15 residues. Germline V CDR1 and CDR2: LGHDT, YNNKEL (reference sequence). V lost 4 bases and J 4 bases, leaving 13 bases between the germline ends. Participants spanned ages about 18 to 90 years and resided in about 24 US areas. Cohorts were assigned according to the clinical history that participants reported. Assay: immunoSEQ multiplex PCR; the TCRdb copy retains only in-frame clones and omits some. The sample includes just over 350,000 clones, roughly 87% seen only once; the top ten take around 3%. This clone was seen only once. The receptor's source is a woman between 25 and 40 years old who had recovered from COVID-19. Sequencing was done on a sample of PBMCs or T cells enriched from blood (not recorded which). The chain recombines TRBV3-1 (or the pseudogene TRBV3-2) with TRBJ2-2, with a possible D match to TRBD1 (7 bases). This chain's CDR3 is CASSRPGGGTGELFF. The CDR3 DNA sequence: TGTGCCAGCAGCCGCCCAGGGGGAGGCACCGGGGAGCTGTTTTTT.